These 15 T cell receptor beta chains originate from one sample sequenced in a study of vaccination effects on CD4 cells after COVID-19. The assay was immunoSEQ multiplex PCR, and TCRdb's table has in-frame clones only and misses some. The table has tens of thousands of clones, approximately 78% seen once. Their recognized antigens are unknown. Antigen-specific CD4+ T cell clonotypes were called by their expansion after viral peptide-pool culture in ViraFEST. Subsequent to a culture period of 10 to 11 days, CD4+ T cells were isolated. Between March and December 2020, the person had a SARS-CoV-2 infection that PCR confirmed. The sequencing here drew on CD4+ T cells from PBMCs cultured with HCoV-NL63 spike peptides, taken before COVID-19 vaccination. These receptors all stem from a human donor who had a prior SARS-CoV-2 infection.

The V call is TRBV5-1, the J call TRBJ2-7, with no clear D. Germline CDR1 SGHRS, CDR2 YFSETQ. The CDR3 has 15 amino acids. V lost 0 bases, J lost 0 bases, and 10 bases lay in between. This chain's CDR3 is CASSLGPRSSYEQYF. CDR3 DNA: TGCGCCAGCAGCTTGGGGCCGAGGAGCTCCTACGAGCAGTACTTC.

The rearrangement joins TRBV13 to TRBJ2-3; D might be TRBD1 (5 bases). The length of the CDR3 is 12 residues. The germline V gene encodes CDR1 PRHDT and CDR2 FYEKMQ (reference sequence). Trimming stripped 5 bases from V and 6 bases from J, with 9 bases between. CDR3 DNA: TGTGCCAGCAGCACACAGGCGGATACGCAGTATTTT. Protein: CASSTQADTQYF. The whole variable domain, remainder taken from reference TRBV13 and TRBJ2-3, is AAGVIQSPRHLIKEKRETATLKCYPIPRHDTVYWYQQGPGQDPQFLISFYEKMQSDKGSIPDRFSAQQFSDYHSELNMSSLELGDSALYFCASSTQADTQYFGPGTRLTVL.

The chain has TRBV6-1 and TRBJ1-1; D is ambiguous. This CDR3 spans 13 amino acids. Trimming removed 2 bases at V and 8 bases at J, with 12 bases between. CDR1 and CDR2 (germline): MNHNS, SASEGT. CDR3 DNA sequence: TGTGCCAGCAGTGAAATAGTTGGCCCCGAAGCTTTCTTT. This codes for CASSEIVGPEAFF.

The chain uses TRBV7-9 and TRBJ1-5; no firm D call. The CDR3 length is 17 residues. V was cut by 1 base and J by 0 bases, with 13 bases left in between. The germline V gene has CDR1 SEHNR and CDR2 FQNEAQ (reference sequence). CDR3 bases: TGTGCCAGCAGCTTAGGAGCGGAAGAATATAGCAATCAGCCCCAGCATTTT. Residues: CASSLGAEEYSNQPQHF.

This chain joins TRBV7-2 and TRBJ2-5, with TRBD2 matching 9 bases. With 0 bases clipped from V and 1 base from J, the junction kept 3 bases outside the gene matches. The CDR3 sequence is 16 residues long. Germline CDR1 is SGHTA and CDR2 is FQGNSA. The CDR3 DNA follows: TGTGCCAGCAGCTTAGCGCCTAGCGGGGCCCAAGAGACCCAGTACTTC. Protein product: CASSLAPSGAQETQYF.

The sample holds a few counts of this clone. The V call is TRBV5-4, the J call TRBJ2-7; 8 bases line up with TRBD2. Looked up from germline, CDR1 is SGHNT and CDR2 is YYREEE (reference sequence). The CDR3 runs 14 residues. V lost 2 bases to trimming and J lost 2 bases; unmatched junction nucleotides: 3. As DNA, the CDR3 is TGTGCCAGCAGCTTAGCGGGGGCTGCCTACGAGCAGTACTTC. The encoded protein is CASSLAGAAYEQYF.

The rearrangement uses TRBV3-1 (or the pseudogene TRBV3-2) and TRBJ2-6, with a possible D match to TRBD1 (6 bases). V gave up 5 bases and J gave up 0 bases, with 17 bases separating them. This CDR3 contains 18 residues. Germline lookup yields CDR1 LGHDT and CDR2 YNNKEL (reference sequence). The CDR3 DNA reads TGTGCCAGCAGCATGCCCGGGACACCCAACTCTGGGGCCAACGTCCTGACTTTC. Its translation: CASSMPGTPNSGANVLTF.

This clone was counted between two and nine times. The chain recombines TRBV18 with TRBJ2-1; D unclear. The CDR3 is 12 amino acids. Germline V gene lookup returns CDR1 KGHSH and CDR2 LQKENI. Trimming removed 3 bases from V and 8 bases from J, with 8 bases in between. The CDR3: CASSPSSDEQFF. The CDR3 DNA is TGTGCCAGCTCACCTTCTTCCGATGAGCAGTTCTTC.

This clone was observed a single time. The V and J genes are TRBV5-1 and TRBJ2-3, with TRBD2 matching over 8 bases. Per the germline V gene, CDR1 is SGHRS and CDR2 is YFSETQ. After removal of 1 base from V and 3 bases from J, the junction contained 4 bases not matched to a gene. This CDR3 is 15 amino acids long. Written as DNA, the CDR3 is TGCGCCAGCAGCTTGAATGCGGGAGGAACAGATACGCAGTATTTT. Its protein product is CASSLNAGGTDTQYF.

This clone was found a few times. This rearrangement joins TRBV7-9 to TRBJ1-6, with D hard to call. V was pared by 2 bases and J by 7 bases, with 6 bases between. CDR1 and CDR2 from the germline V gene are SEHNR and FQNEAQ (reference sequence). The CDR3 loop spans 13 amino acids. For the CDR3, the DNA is TGTGCCAGCAGCTTATTTGAGAATTCACCCCTCCACTTT. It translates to CASSLFENSPLHF.

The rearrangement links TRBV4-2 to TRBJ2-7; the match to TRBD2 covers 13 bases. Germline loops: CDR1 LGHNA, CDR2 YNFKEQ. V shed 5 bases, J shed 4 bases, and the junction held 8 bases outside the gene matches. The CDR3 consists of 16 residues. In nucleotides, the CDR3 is TGTGCCAGCAGCTACACTAGCGGGAGGGCGGGGTACGAGCAGTACTTC. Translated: CASSYTSGRAGYEQYF.

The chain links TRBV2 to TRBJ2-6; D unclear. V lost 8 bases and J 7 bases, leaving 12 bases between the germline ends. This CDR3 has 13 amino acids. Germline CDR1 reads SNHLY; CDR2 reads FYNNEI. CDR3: CASVLDIANVLTF. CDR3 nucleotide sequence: TGTGCCAGCGTCCTTGACATCGCCAACGTCCTGACTTTC.

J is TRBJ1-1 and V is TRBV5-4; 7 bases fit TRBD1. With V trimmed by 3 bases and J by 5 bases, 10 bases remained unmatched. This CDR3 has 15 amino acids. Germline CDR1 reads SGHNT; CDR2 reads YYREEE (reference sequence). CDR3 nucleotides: TGTGCCAGCAGCTATACACAGGGGTTGGGGACTGAAGCTTTCTTT. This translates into CASSYTQGLGTEAFF.

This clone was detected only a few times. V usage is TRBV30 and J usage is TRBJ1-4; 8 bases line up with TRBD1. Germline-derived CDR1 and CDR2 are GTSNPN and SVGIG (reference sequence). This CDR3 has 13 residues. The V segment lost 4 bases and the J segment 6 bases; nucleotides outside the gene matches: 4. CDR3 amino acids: CAWTGGVYEKLFF. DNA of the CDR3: TGTGCCTGGACAGGGGGCGTTTATGAAAAACTGTTTTTT.

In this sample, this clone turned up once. The CDR3: CASTYDRGLGNTIYF. CDR3 nucleotide sequence: TGTGCCAGTACCTATGACAGGGGACTTGGAAACACCATATATTTT. The rearrangement uses TRBV19 and TRBJ1-3; 8 bases agree with TRBD1. The germline V gene has CDR1 LNHDA and CDR2 SQIVND (reference sequence). The CDR3 has 15 amino acids. Trimming removed 7 bases from V and 3 bases from J; junction bases left unmatched: 8.